This T cell receptor (beta chain) was obtained from a study of blood T cell repertoires in COVID-19. Study-wide background: Sites across the United States, Italy and Spain contributed samples from acute and convalescent COVID-19.

Sequencing was performed with immunoSEQ multiplex PCR; in TCRdb, only in-frame clones are kept and a portion is missing. The data show hundreds of thousands of clones, about 87% seen once. The CDR3 sequence is 14 residues long. Germline V gene sequence: CDR1 ENHRY, CDR2 SYGVKD. The junction had 11 bases not matched to a gene; V was cut back by 10 bases and J by 5 bases. Patients of the Seattle cohort, enrolled during active infection, were followed longitudinally. Material: peripheral blood. The gene calls are TRBV10-3 and TRBJ2-7; TRBD1 aligns across 10 bases. The receptor comes from a woman aged 30 to 39 with COVID-19, enrolled during active disease. The CDR3 spells CATRLRDRGNEQYF. As DNA, the CDR3 is TGTGCCACCCGATTAAGGGACAGGGGCAACGAGCAGTACTTC.